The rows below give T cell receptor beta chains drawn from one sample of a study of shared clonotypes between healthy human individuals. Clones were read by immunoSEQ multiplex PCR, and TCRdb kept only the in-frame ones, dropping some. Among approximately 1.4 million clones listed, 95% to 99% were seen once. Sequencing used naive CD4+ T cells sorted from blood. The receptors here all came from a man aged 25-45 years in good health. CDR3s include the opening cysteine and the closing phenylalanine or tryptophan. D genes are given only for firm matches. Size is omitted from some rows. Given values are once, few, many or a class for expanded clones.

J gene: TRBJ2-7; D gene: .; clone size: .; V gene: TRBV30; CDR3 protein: CAWSGAGPYEQYF; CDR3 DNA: TGTGCCTGGAGCGGGGCCGGGCCCTACGAGCAGTACTTC
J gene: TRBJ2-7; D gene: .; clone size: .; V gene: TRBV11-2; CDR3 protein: CASSLGVVGEQYF; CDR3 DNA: TGTGCCAGCAGCTTAGGAGTCGTTGGGGAGCAGTACTTC
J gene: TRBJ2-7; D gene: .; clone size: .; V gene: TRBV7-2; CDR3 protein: CASSQGHNSYEQYF; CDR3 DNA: TGTGCCAGCAGCCAGGGACACAACTCCTACGAGCAGTACTTC
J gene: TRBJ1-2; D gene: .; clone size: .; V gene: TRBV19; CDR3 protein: CASSRPHTSVGGYTF; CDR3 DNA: TGTGCCAGTAGTCGCCCACATACCTCTGTTGGTGGCTACACCTTC
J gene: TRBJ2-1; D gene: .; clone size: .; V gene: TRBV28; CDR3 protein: CASSFTPDDNEQFF; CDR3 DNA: TGTGCCAGCAGTTTCACCCCGGACGACAATGAGCAGTTCTTC
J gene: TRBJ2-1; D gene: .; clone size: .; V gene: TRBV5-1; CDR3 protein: CASRQGRRDEQFF; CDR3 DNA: TGCGCCAGCAGACAGGGGAGGCGCGATGAGCAGTTCTTC
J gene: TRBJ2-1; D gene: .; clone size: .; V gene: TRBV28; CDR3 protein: CASTSVYNEQFF; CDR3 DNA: TGTGCCAGCACTAGCGTCTACAATGAGCAGTTCTTC
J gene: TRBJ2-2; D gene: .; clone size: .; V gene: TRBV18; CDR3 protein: CASSSDKGLTSGELFF; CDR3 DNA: TGTGCCAGCTCGTCAGATAAAGGTCTAACTTCCGGGGAGCTGTTTTTT
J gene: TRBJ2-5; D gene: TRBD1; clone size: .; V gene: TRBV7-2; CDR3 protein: CASSLDRGQETQYF; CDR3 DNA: TGTGCCAGCAGCTTGGACAGGGGGCAAGAGACCCAGTACTTC
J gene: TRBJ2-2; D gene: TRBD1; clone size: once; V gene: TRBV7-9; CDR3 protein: CASSLTLTSDRVGELFF; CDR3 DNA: TGTGCCAGCAGCCTCACCCTTACGTCCGACAGGGTTGGGGAGCTGTTTTTT
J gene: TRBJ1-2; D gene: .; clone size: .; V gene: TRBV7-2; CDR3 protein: CASSLVLGNGYGYTF; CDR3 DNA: TGTGCCAGCAGCTTAGTCTTGGGTAACGGCTATGGCTACACCTTC
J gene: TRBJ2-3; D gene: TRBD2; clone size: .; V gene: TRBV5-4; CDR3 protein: CASSLRRLAGTVDTQYF; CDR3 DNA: TGTGCCAGCAGCCTAAGGCGACTAGCGGGTACTGTTGATACGCAGTATTTT
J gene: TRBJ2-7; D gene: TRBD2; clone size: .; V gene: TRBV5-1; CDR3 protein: CASSFGLAGDYEQYF; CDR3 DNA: TGCGCCAGCAGCTTCGGACTAGCGGGGGATTACGAGCAGTACTTC
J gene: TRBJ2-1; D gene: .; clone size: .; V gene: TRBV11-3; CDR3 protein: CASSLSLTRMNEQFF; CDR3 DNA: TGTGCCAGCAGCTTAAGCCTAACGAGAATGAATGAGCAGTTCTTC
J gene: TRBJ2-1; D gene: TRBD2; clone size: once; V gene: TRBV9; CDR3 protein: CASSAGTSGSGEQFF; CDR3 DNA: TGTGCCAGCAGCGCCGGGACTAGCGGTAGCGGTGAGCAGTTCTTC
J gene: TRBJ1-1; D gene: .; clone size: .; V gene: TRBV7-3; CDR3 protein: CASSLRGNTEAFF; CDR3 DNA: TGTGCCAGCAGCTTAAGGGGGAACACTGAAGCTTTCTTT
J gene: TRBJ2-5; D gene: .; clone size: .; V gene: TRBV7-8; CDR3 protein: CASSLTWGETQYF; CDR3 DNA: TGTGCCAGCAGCTTAACATGGGGAGAGACCCAGTACTTC
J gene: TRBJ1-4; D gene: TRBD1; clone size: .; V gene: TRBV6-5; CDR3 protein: CASSPGTGGEKLFF; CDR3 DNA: TGTGCCAGCAGTCCCGGGACAGGGGGCGAAAAACTGTTTTTT
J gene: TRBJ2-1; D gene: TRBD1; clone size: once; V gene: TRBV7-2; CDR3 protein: CASSLGQGANNEQFF; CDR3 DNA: TGTGCCAGCAGCTTAGGGCAGGGGGCGAACAATGAGCAGTTCTTC
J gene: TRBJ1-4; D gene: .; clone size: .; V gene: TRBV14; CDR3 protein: CASSLMGVHANEKLFF; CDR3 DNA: TGTGCCAGCAGCCTCATGGGTGTACATGCTAATGAAAAACTGTTTTTT
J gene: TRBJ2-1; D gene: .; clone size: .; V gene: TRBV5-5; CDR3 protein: CASLKRGTGEQFF; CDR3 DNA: TGTGCCAGCTTGAAACGGGGAACAGGAGAGCAGTTCTTC
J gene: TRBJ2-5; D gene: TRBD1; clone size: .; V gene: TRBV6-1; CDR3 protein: CASSESFWDRRQETQYF; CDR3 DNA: TGTGCCAGCAGTGAAAGTTTCTGGGACAGGCGACAAGAGACCCAGTACTTC
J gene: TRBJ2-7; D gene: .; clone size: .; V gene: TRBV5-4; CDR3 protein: CASSSLGMSSYEQYF; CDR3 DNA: TGTGCCAGCAGCTCCCTGGGTATGAGTTCCTACGAGCAGTACTTC
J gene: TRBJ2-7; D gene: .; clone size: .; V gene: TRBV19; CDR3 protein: CASSIGSRLYEQYF; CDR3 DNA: TGTGCCAGTAGTATAGGAAGCAGGCTTTACGAGCAGTACTTC
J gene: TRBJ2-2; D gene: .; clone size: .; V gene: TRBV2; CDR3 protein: CASSEEMTGELFF; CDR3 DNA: TGTGCCAGCAGTGAAGAAATGACCGGGGAGCTGTTTTTT
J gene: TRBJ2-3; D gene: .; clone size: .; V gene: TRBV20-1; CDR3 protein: CSTRRTDTQYF; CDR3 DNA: TGCAGTACCAGACGCACAGATACGCAGTATTTT
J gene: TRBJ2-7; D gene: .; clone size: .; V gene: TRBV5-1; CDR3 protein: CASSSPGDGATYEQYF; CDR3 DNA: TGCGCCAGCAGCTCCCCCGGGGACGGAGCTACCTACGAGCAGTACTTC
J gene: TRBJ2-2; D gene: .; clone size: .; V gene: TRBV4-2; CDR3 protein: CASSQDWVGSGTGELFF; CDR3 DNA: TGTGCCAGCAGCCAAGATTGGGTGGGGTCGGGCACCGGGGAGCTGTTTTTT
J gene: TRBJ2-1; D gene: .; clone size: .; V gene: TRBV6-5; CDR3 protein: CASSYRVSYNEQFF; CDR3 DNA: TGTGCCAGCAGTTACCGTGTTAGCTACAATGAGCAGTTCTTC
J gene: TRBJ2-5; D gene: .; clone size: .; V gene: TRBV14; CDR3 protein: CASSPRPFQETQYF; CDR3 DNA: TGTGCCAGCAGCCCCCGTCCCTTCCAAGAGACCCAGTACTTC
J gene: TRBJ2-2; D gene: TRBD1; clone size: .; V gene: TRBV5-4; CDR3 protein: CASSFRQGDTGELFF; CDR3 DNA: TGTGCCAGCAGCTTTAGACAGGGCGACACCGGGGAGCTGTTTTTT
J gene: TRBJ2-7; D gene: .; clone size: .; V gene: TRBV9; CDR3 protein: CASPEFAPGLYEQYF; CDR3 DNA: TGTGCCAGCCCCGAATTCGCCCCAGGACTATACGAGCAGTACTTC
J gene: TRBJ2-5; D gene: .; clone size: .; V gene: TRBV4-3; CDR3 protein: CASSPSSAQETQYF; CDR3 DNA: TGCGCCAGCAGCCCGAGCAGTGCCCAAGAGACCCAGTACTTC
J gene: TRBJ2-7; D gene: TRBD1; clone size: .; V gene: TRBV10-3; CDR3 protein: CAIQGDYEQYF; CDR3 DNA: TGTGCCATCCAGGGGGACTACGAGCAGTACTTC
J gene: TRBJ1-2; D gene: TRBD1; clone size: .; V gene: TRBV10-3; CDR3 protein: CAINLPGQGDGYTF; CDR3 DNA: TGTGCCATCAACCTCCCGGGACAGGGAGATGGCTACACCTTC
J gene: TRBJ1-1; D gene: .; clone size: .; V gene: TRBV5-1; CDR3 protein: CASIARQKLMNTEAFF; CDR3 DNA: TGCGCCAGTATTGCCCGACAGAAACTAATGAACACTGAAGCTTTCTTT
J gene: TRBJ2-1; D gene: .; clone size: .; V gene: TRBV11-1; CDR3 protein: CASSGEYYNEQFF; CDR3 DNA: TGTGCCAGCAGCGGCGAGTATTACAATGAGCAGTTCTTC
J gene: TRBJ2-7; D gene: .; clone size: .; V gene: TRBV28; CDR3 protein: CASSFGYEQYF; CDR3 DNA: TGTGCCAGCAGTTTCGGGTACGAGCAGTACTTC